Following are 21 T cell receptor beta chains from one sample sequenced in a study of blood T cell repertoires in COVID-19. The protocol was immunoSEQ multiplex PCR, while the TCRdb copy is restricted to in-frame clones and leaves out a portion. The table records 330,000 or so clones, more than 70% of them present only once. The specimen was PBMCs or T cells enriched from blood (not recorded which). The receptors stem from a man aged 35-49 years in a cohort exposed to, infected with or recovered from COVID-19 (not recorded which).

The gene calls are TRBV28 and TRBJ2-5; 7 bases fit TRBD1. CDR3 size: 15 residues. With V trimmed by 4 bases and J by 2 bases, 7 bases remained unmatched. Per germline, CDR1 MDHEN and CDR2 SYDVKM. The DNA of the CDR3 is TGTGCCAGCAGTTCGACAGGGAGACCGCAAGAGACCCAGTACTTC. Residues: CASSSTGRPQETQYF.

This clone was recorded only once. This chain uses TRBV9 with TRBJ1-2, with a possible D match to TRBD1 (6 bases). Germline CDR1 reads SGDLS; CDR2 reads YYNGEE. The CDR3 length is 12 residues. Trimming took off 2 bases at V and 6 bases at J, with 8 bases between the two ends. As DNA, the CDR3 is TGTGCCAGCAGCGTGACAGGAGATGGCTACACCTTC. Translation gives CASSVTGDGYTF.

V usage is TRBV5-6 and J usage is TRBJ2-2; 7 nucleotides match TRBD1. This CDR3 spans 14 amino acids. V lost 6 bases, J lost 3 bases, and 5 bases stayed unmatched. Germline CDR1 reads SGHDT; CDR2 reads YYEEEE. The CDR3 DNA follows: TGTGCCAGCACCTCGGGGACAGACACCGGGGAGCTGTTTTTT. Translating it yields CASTSGTDTGELFF.

The rearrangement uses TRBV5-5 and TRBJ1-2; 7 bases are shared with TRBD1. V shed 1 base, J shed 7 bases, and the junction held 4 bases outside the gene matches. The length of the CDR3 is 13 residues. From germline, CDR1 is SGHKS and CDR2 YYEKEE (reference sequence). The CDR3 protein is CASSLKGAGGYTF. The DNA for the CDR3 is TGTGCCAGCAGCTTGAAGGGGGCGGGTGGCTACACCTTC. Looking up the rest from reference TRBV5-5 and TRBJ1-2 gives the full variable domain: DAGVTQSPTHLIKTRGQQVTLRCSPISGHKSVSWYQQVLGQGPQFIFQYYEKEERGRGNFPDRFSARQFPNYSSELNVNALLLGDSALYLCASSLKGAGGYTFGSGTRLTVV.

The CDR3 DNA reads TGTGCCAGCAGACAAACAGGTTCCTTTCGGTCACCCCTCCACTTT. Amino acid sequence: CASRQTGSFRSPLHF. The rearrangement links TRBV27 to TRBJ1-6, with D perhaps matching TRBD1 (5 bases). The CDR3 is 15 residues long. CDR1 and CDR2 (germline): MNHEY, SMNVEV (reference sequence). The V and J ends lost 6 bases and 10 bases respectively, with 19 bases between them.

The chain is built from TRBV5-1 and TRBJ2-1; 13 bases map to TRBD2. Germline V CDR1 and CDR2: SGHRS, YFSETQ. The CDR3 covers 16 residues. V dropped 0 bases and J dropped 5; count of bases not matched to a gene: 2. CDR3 sequence: CASSLGGLAGNNEQFF. The DNA of the CDR3 is TGCGCCAGCAGCTTGGGGGGACTAGCGGGAAACAATGAGCAGTTCTTC.

The V and J genes are TRBV28 and TRBJ1-2; a weak D match, TRBD1 (5 bases). Germline CDR1 reads MDHEN; CDR2 reads SYDVKM. The CDR3 loop spans 13 amino acids. Trimming stripped 5 bases from V and 4 bases from J, with 11 bases between. In DNA, the CDR3 is TGTGCCAGCAGTCCTAGGGGAACCTATGGCTACACCTTC. This codes for CASSPRGTYGYTF.

The V and J genes are TRBV30 and TRBJ1-6, with TRBD1 as a possible D gene (5 bases). Germline assignment: CDR1 GTSNPN and CDR2 SVGIG (reference sequence). The CDR3 contains 15 residues. Trimming left V 3 bases short and J 7 bases short, with 16 bases between. This CDR3 is CAWSGGLVNNSPLHF. The DNA for the CDR3 is TGTGCCTGGAGCGGGGGACTAGTGAACAATTCACCCCTCCACTTT.

The chain combines TRBV5-1 with TRBJ1-1; 8 bases agree with TRBD1. Germline CDR1 and CDR2: SGHRS and YFSETQ. The junction had 8 bases not matched to a gene; V was cut back by 0 bases and J by 10 bases. This CDR3 spans 14 amino acids. The CDR3 protein is CASSLDRRTGRAFF. CDR3 sequence (DNA): TGCGCCAGCAGCTTGGATCGGCGGACAGGGCGAGCTTTCTTT.

This clone was detected a few times. The V gene is TRBV10-1, the J gene TRBJ2-1; possibly TRBD1 for D (6 bases). This CDR3 has 13 residues. V was shortened by 2 bases and J by 8 bases, with 10 bases between the two germline ends. The V gene's germline CDR1 is WNHNN and CDR2 SYGVQD (reference sequence). CDR3 protein: CASSETGHHEQFF. The CDR3 nucleotides are TGCGCCAGCAGTGAGACGGGACACCATGAGCAGTTCTTC.

The CDR3 loop reads CASSQKQDSYNEQFF. The CDR3 DNA sequence: TGCGCCAGCAGCCAAAAACAGGACTCCTACAATGAGCAGTTCTTC. The chain carries TRBV4-1 and TRBJ2-1; tentatively, D is TRBD1 (5 bases). CDR1 is MGHRA and CDR2 is YSYEKL in the germline V gene. The CDR3 length is 15 residues. V lost 2 bases to trimming and J lost 0 bases, with 8 bases between them.

The V and J genes are TRBV7-6 and TRBJ2-5; a weak D match, TRBD1 (5 bases). The CDR3 spans 15 residues. Germline V lookup: CDR1 SGHVS, CDR2 FNYEAQ. V gave up 5 bases and J gave up 4 bases, with 17 bases separating them. The CDR3 protein is CASSPRPQGGETQYF. The CDR3 nucleotides are TGTGCCAGCAGCCCCCGCCCGCAGGGTGGAGAGACCCAGTACTTC.

This sequence joins TRBV10-3 and TRBJ2-3, with 7 bases identical to TRBD2. With 7 bases clipped from V and 6 bases from J, the junction kept 10 bases outside the gene matches. CDR1 is ENHRY, CDR2 SYGVKD, per germline. The CDR3 length is 14 residues. CDR3: CAIKRGGSEDTQYF. CDR3 bases: TGTGCCATCAAACGTGGCGGGAGCGAGGATACGCAGTATTTT.

Worth noting for this clone: This sample includes further DNA sequences coding for the same CDR3. The chain uses TRBV5-5 and TRBJ1-3, with D tentatively TRBD1 (5 bases). Germline CDR1 is SGHKS and CDR2 is YYEKEE (reference sequence). V was shortened by 3 bases and J by 0 bases, with 7 bases between the two germline ends. CDR3 size: 14 residues. The CDR3 loop reads CASSSGGSGNTIYF. The DNA for the CDR3 is TGTGCCAGCAGCTCGGGGGGCTCTGGAAACACCATATATTTT.

The chain joins TRBV11-3 to TRBJ2-3, with a possible D match to TRBD1 (7 bases). Germline V CDR1 and CDR2: SGHNT, YENEEA. The CDR3 runs to 17 residues. The germline V and J ends were trimmed by 1 base and 0 bases, with 14 bases remaining between them. The CDR3 is CASSLAGGRTSTDTQYF. Written as DNA, the CDR3 is TGTGCCAGCAGCTTAGCAGGGGGGAGGACTAGCACAGATACGCAGTATTTT.

The rearrangement uses TRBV4-2 and TRBJ2-7; TRBD2 might be the D (6 bases). In germline, CDR1 is LGHNA, CDR2 YNFKEQ. V lost 0 bases, J lost 3 bases, and 12 bases lay in between. The CDR3 spans 15 residues. The CDR3 is CASSQDLGGLYEQYF. The CDR3 DNA reads TGTGCCAGCAGCCAAGACCTGGGGGGACTCTACGAGCAGTACTTC.

The chain links TRBV5-1 to TRBJ2-1, with TRBD2 identical over 11 bases. This CDR3 region has 18 residues. CDR1 and CDR2 (germline): SGHRS, YFSETQ. V was clipped by 0 bases and J by 1 base; unmatched bases: 6. CDR3 loop: CASSLALLAGASYNEQFF. The CDR3 coding sequence is TGCGCCAGCAGCTTGGCCCTACTAGCGGGAGCGTCCTACAATGAGCAGTTCTTC.

CDR3 protein: CAIRRGDTQYF. The CDR3 DNA sequence: TGTGCCATCAGGAGGGGGGATACGCAGTATTTT. The chain recombines TRBV10-3 with TRBJ2-3; possibly TRBD1 for D (6 bases). The germline V and J ends were trimmed by 6 bases and 6 bases, with 7 bases remaining between them. CDR1 and CDR2 from the germline V gene are ENHRY and SYGVKD. The CDR3 extends over 11 amino acids.

The V gene is TRBV21-1, the J gene TRBJ1-2; the tabulated D call, TRBD1, remains unverified against the DNA. TRBV21-1 is designated a pseudogene. The CDR3 totals 14 residues. CDR3 loop: CASRRTGFKDGYTF. In nucleotides, the CDR3 is TGTGCCAGCAGAAGGACAGGTTTTAAGGATGGCTACACCTTC.

V is TRBV5-4 and J is TRBJ1-1; D call uncertain. V shed 0 bases and J shed 1 base, with 4 bases lying between them. The CDR3 extends over 13 amino acids. CDR1 and CDR2 from the germline V gene are SGHNT and YYREEE (reference sequence). The CDR3 nucleotides read TGTGCCAGCAGCTTGGAGCAGAACACTGAAGCTTTCTTT. Amino acid sequence: CASSLEQNTEAFF.

The CDR3 DNA is TGTGCCAGCAGCCGCAACCTAGCGGGAGGGATCGGGGAGCTGTTTTTT. It specifies CASSRNLAGGIGELFF. J is TRBJ2-2 and V is TRBV7-2; TRBD2 agrees at 12 bases. The CDR3 has 16 residues. CDR1 SGHTA and CDR2 FQGNSA come from the germline V gene. J lost 7 bases, V lost 5 bases, and 8 bases had no gene match.